The rows below give T cell receptor beta chains drawn from one sample of a study of T cell repertoires in cytomegalovirus infection. TCRdb reanalysed the reads using MiXCR and keeps one entry per CDR3 protein. This sample has under 200,000 distinct CDR3 sequences; less than 9.5% occur once, and the top ten carry about 4.6%. Sequencing was performed on PBMCs. All receptors derive from a human donor in good health (CMV status not recorded). Some clones in this sample may be carry-over from other donors' samples. Each CDR3 is given with its conserved first and last residue. A D gene is named only where the DNA matches it firmly. Clone size is given for some rows only: seen once, a few or many times, or a class if the clone is expanded.

d_call: .
v_call: TRBV29-1
j_call: TRBJ1-2
clone_size: few
cdr3_aa: CSVGEAPNYGYTF
cdr3_nt: TGCAGCGTGGGGGAGGCCCCTAACTATGGCTACACCTTC

d_call: TRBD2
v_call: TRBV4-2
j_call: TRBJ2-1
clone_size: .
cdr3_aa: CASSQESPLAGINEQFF
cdr3_nt: TGTGCCAGCAGCCAAGAATCCCCCCTAGCGGGAATAAATGAGCAGTTCTTC

d_call: .
v_call: TRBV7-6
j_call: TRBJ2-5
clone_size: many
cdr3_aa: CASSLVVQETQYF
cdr3_nt: TGTGCCAGCAGCTTAGTCGTTCAAGAGACCCAGTACTTC

d_call: TRBD2
v_call: TRBV6-2/TRBV6-3
j_call: TRBJ2-1
clone_size: .
cdr3_aa: CASSYSGGAGYNEQFF
cdr3_nt: TGTGCCAGCAGTTACTCCGGGGGGGCCGGATACAATGAGCAGTTCTTC

d_call: .
v_call: TRBV10-2
j_call: TRBJ2-6
clone_size: .
cdr3_aa: CASSEVRISSGANVLTF
cdr3_nt: TGCGCCAGCAGTGAGGTCAGAATCTCCTCTGGGGCCAACGTCCTGACTTTC

d_call: TRBD2
v_call: TRBV19
j_call: TRBJ2-7
clone_size: many
cdr3_aa: CASSFTGGYEQYF
cdr3_nt: TGTGCCAGTAGTTTTACGGGGGGATACGAGCAGTACTTC

d_call: TRBD2
v_call: TRBV19
j_call: TRBJ2-1
clone_size: few
cdr3_aa: CASSTTSGEQFF
cdr3_nt: TGTGCCAGTAGTACAACTAGCGGTGAGCAGTTCTTC

d_call: TRBD2
v_call: TRBV5-4
j_call: TRBJ2-5
clone_size: many
cdr3_aa: CASSSATSGQETQYF
cdr3_nt: TGTGCCAGCAGCTCCGCCACTAGCGGCCAAGAGACCCAGTACTTC

d_call: .
v_call: TRBV29-1
j_call: TRBJ1-2
clone_size: few
cdr3_aa: CSVEDPAGLIGYTF
cdr3_nt: TGCAGCGTTGAAGATCCCGCAGGGTTAATTGGCTACACCTTC

d_call: .
v_call: TRBV6-5
j_call: TRBJ2-7
clone_size: few
cdr3_aa: CASRLRVSYEQYF
cdr3_nt: TGTGCCAGCAGACTAAGGGTGTCCTACGAGCAGTACTTC

d_call: TRBD1
v_call: TRBV4-3
j_call: TRBJ2-6
clone_size: many
cdr3_aa: CASSQDLTGAGANVLTF
cdr3_nt: TGCGCCAGCAGCCAAGACTTGACAGGGGCTGGGGCCAACGTCCTGACTTTC

d_call: TRBD2
v_call: TRBV27
j_call: TRBJ2-4
clone_size: many
cdr3_aa: CASSPSGSTKNIQYF
cdr3_nt: TGTGCCAGCAGTCCTAGCGGGAGCACAAAAAACATTCAGTACTTC

d_call: .
v_call: TRBV12-3/TRBV12-4
j_call: TRBJ1-5
clone_size: many
cdr3_aa: CASRTGYQPQHF
cdr3_nt: TGTGCCAGCAGAACAGGGTATCAGCCCCAGCATTTT

d_call: .
v_call: TRBV7-2
j_call: TRBJ1-5
clone_size: many
cdr3_aa: CASSQTGLNQPQHF
cdr3_nt: TGTGCCAGCAGCCAAACAGGGTTGAATCAGCCCCAGCATTTT

d_call: .
v_call: TRBV5-1
j_call: TRBJ2-3
clone_size: many
cdr3_aa: CASSPEAPSTDTQYF
cdr3_nt: TGCGCCAGCAGTCCCGAGGCCCCTAGCACAGATACGCAGTATTTT

d_call: TRBD1
v_call: TRBV12-3/TRBV12-4
j_call: TRBJ1-1
clone_size: .
cdr3_aa: CASSSTGEDTEAFF
cdr3_nt: TGTGCCAGCAGTTCGACAGGGGAAGACACTGAAGCTTTCTTT

d_call: .
v_call: TRBV19
j_call: TRBJ1-3
clone_size: .
cdr3_aa: CASSIQRAYGNTIYF
cdr3_nt: TGTGCCAGTAGTATCCAGAGGGCCTATGGAAACACCATATATTTT